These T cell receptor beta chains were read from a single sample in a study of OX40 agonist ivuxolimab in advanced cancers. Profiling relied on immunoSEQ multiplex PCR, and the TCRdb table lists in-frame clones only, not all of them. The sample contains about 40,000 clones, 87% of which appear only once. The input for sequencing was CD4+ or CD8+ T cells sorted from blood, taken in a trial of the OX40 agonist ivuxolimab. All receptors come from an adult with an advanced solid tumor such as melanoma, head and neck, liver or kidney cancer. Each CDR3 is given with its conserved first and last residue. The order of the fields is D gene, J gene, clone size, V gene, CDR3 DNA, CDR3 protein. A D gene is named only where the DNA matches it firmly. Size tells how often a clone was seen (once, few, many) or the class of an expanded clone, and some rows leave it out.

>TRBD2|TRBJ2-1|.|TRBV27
TGTGCCAGCCGCCGAAACCTAGCGGGAGGTATTGTCAATGAGCAGTTCTTC
CASRRNLAGGIVNEQFF
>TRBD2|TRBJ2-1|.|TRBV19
TGTGCCAGTAGTATAGATCACAGCGGGGGTTACAATGAGCAGTTCTTC
CASSIDHSGGYNEQFF
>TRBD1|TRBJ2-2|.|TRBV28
TGTGCCAGCAGTACCGGGACAGGGAGGTTTGCCGGGGAGCTGTTTTTT
CASSTGTGRFAGELFF
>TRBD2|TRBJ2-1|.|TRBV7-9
TGTGCCAGCAGCCGACTAGCCAATGAGCAGTTCTTC
CASSRLANEQFF
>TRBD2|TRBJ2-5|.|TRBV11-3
TGTGCCAGCAGCTTAGGGGTACTAGCGGGAGAGATTGGGGAGACCCAGTACTTC
CASSLGVLAGEIGETQYF
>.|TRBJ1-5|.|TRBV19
TGTGCCAGTAGTATAGATAGGGTAAATCAGCCCCAGCATTTT
CASSIDRVNQPQHF
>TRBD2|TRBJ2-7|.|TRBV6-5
TGTGCCAGCAGCCCGCGGGAGGCCTCCTACGAGCAGTACTTC
CASSPREASYEQYF
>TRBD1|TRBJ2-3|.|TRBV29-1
TGCAGCGCATGGACAGGGACTAGCACAGATACGCAGTATTTT
CSAWTGTSTDTQYF
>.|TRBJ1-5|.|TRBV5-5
TGTGCCAGCAGCTTGATTGGTAATCAGCCCCAGCATTTT
CASSLIGNQPQHF
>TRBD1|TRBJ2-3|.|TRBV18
TGTGCCAGCTCACCACCTATGACAGGGTCTTTCGGTACGCAGTATTTT
CASSPPMTGSFGTQYF
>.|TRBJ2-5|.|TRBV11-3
TGTGCCAGCTCGAGAGGGCCGAGGGAGACCCAGTACTTC
CASSRGPRETQYF
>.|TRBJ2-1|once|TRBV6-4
TGTGCCAGCAAGCAGGACTACTCCTACAATGAGCAGTTCTTC
CASKQDYSYNEQFF
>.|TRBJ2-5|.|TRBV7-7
TGTGCCAGCAGCCGCGGACGGCAAGAGACCCAGTACTTC
CASSRGRQETQYF
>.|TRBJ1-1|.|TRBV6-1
TGTGCCAGCAGTGAAGATCCGGACAGAACTGAAGCTTTCTTT
CASSEDPDRTEAFF
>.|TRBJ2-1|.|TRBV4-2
TGTGCCAGCAGCCAAGGGCAGGAGTATGAGCAGTTCTTC
CASSQGQEYEQFF
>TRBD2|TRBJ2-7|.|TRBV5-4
TGTGCCAGCAGCTTGGGGGGACTACTCCACTACGAGCAGTACTTC
CASSLGGLLHYEQYF
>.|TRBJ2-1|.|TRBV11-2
TGTGCCAGCAGCTTGAGAAACAATGAGCAGTTCTTC
CASSLRNNEQFF
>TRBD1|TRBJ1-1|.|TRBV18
TGTGCCAGCTCACCAAGGGACAGGGAAGCTTTCTTT
CASSPRDREAFF
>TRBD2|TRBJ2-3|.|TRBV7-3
TGTGCCAGCAGCCGCCAGGGGCGGGGGGGCCGCACAGATACGCAGTATTTT
CASSRQGRGGRTDTQYF
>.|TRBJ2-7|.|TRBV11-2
TGTGCCAGCAGCTTAATAGCCCAAGGCCCCTACGAGCAGTACTTC
CASSLIAQGPYEQYF
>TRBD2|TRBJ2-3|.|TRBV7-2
TGTGCCAGCAGCTTAACCAGCGGGAGGCTTACAGATACGCAGTATTTT
CASSLTSGRLTDTQYF
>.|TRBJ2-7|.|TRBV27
TGTGCCAGCAGTTTAGGGGGTGGAAGGGTCGAGCAGTACTTC
CASSLGGGRVEQYF
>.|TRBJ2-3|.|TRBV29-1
TGCAGCGTTGAACGTCTGTCCCCCGCAGATACGCAGTATTTT
CSVERLSPADTQYF
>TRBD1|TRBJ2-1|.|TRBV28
TGTGCCAGCAGCAAAGGGACAGGCAATGAGCAGTTCTTC
CASSKGTGNEQFF
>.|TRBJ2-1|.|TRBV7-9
TGTGCCAGCAGCCGGACTCTGGGGACTGAGCAGTTCTTC
CASSRTLGTEQFF
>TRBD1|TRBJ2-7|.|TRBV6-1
TGTGCCAGCAGTGCGTTCAGGGGGAATTCCTACGAGCAGTACTTC
CASSAFRGNSYEQYF
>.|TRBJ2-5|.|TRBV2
TGTGCCAGCAGGAGGGGGGAGGGGGAGACCCAGTACTTC
CASRRGEGETQYF
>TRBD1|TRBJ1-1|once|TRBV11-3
TGTGCCAGCAGCTTTTGGGGGACAGAGGACATGAACACTGAAGCTTTCTTT
CASSFWGTEDMNTEAFF